These T cell receptor beta chains were read from a single sample in a study of cytomegalovirus exposure and HLA in healthy donors. The table came from immunoSEQ multiplex PCR; TCRdb's copy has only in-frame clones and leaves some out. The table lists more than 75,000 clones, about 92% of them singletons. The sample comprised PBMCs. These receptors were obtained from a man in his late teens or twenties in good health and CMV-seronegative. CDR3s include the opening cysteine and the closing phenylalanine or tryptophan. Each record gives: CDR3 protein, CDR3 DNA, D gene, J gene, V gene. D genes are given only for firm matches.

cdr3_aa: CATSRDGAGLGQPQHF; cdr3_nt: TGTGCCACCAGCAGAGATGGAGCGGGGCTCGGGCAGCCCCAGCATTTT; d_call: -; j_call: TRBJ1-5; v_call: TRBV15
cdr3_aa: CSVVLFLNTEAFF; cdr3_nt: TGCAGCGTTGTTTTATTTCTGAACACTGAAGCTTTCTTT; d_call: -; j_call: TRBJ1-1; v_call: TRBV29-1
cdr3_aa: CASSKGTPTNEKLFF; cdr3_nt: TGTGCCAGTAGTAAAGGGACACCAACTAATGAAAAACTGTTTTTT; d_call: -; j_call: TRBJ1-4; v_call: TRBV19
cdr3_aa: CASSQVLGQGGTEAFF; cdr3_nt: TGTGCCAGCAGCCAAGTCCTGGGACAGGGGGGGACTGAAGCTTTCTTT; d_call: TRBD1; j_call: TRBJ1-1; v_call: TRBV4-2
cdr3_aa: CASSPSGSSYEQYF; cdr3_nt: TGTGCCAGCAGTCCTAGCGGGAGCTCCTACGAGCAGTACTTC; d_call: TRBD2; j_call: TRBJ2-7; v_call: TRBV28
cdr3_aa: CASSRLRNTDTQYF; cdr3_nt: TGTGCCAGCAGCAGACTAAGGAACACAGATACGCAGTATTTT; d_call: -; j_call: TRBJ2-3; v_call: TRBV6-5
cdr3_aa: CASGDSDPLKTQYF; cdr3_nt: TGTGCCAGCGGGGACTCCGACCCTTTGAAGACCCAGTACTTC; d_call: -; j_call: TRBJ2-5; v_call: TRBV7-9
cdr3_aa: CASSLGGLSGAF; cdr3_nt: TGTGCCAGCAGCTTGGGAGGCCTCTCGGGGGCCTTC; d_call: -; j_call: TRBJ1-2; v_call: TRBV7-9
cdr3_aa: CSGTEQNEKLFF; cdr3_nt: TGCAGCGGGACAGAGCAGAATGAAAAACTGTTTTTT; d_call: -; j_call: TRBJ1-4; v_call: TRBV29-1
cdr3_aa: CASSLTVQGSEKLFF; cdr3_nt: TGTGCCAGCTCCCTAACCGTCCAGGGGAGTGAAAAACTGTTTTTT; d_call: -; j_call: TRBJ1-4; v_call: TRBV18
cdr3_aa: CATSRDYPGRDGEKLFF; cdr3_nt: TGTGCCACCAGCAGAGATTACCCCGGCAGGGATGGTGAAAAACTGTTTTTT; d_call: -; j_call: TRBJ1-4; v_call: TRBV15
cdr3_aa: CASSHRTSGRKYEQYF; cdr3_nt: TGTGCCAGCAGCCATAGGACTAGCGGGAGGAAGTACGAGCAGTACTTC; d_call: TRBD2; j_call: TRBJ2-7; v_call: TRBV7-8
cdr3_aa: CASSLGQAIYGYTF; cdr3_nt: TGTGCCAGCAGCTTAGGGCAGGCGATCTATGGCTACACCTTC; d_call: -; j_call: TRBJ1-2; v_call: TRBV7-9
cdr3_aa: CASSVASGSTYEQYF; cdr3_nt: TGTGCCAGCAGCGTGGCTAGCGGGAGTACGTACGAGCAGTACTTC; d_call: TRBD2; j_call: TRBJ2-7; v_call: TRBV9